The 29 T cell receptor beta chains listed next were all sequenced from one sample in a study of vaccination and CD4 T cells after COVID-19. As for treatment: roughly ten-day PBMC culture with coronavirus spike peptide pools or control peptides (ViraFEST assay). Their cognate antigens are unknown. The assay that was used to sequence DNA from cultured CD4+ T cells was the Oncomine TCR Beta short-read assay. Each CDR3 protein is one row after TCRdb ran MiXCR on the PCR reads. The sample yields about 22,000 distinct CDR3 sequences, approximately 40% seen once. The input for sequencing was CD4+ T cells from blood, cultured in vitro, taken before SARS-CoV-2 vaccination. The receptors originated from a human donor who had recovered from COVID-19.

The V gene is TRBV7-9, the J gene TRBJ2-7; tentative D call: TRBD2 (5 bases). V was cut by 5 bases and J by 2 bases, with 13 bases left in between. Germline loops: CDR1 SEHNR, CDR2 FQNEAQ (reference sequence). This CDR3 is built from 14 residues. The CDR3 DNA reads TGTGCCAGCAGCCTGGGTGAGCGGACCTACGAGCAGTACTTC. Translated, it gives CASSLGERTYEQYF.

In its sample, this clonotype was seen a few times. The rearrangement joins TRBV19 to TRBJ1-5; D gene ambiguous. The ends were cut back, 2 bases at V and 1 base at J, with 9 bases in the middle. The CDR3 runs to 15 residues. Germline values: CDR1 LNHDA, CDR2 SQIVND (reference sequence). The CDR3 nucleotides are TGTGCCAGTAGTATAATGATGGGGAGCAATCAGCCCCAGCATTTT. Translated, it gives CASSIMMGSNQPQHF. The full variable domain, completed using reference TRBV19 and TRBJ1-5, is DGGITQSPKYLFRKEGQNVTLSCEQNLNHDAMYWYRQDPGQGLRLIYYSQIVNDFQKGDIAEGYSVSREKKESFPLTVTSAQKNPTAFYLCASSIMMGSNQPQHFGDGTRLSIL.

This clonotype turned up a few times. The chain's CDR3 is CASSQVSGSAYEQYF. In DNA form, the CDR3 reads TGCGCCAGCAGCCAAGTCTCCGGGTCCGCCTACGAGCAGTACTTC. The chain joins TRBV4-1 to TRBJ2-7, with D uncertain. V was pared by 1 base and J by 2 bases, with 12 bases between. Germline-derived CDR1 and CDR2 are MGHRA and YSYEKL. CDR3 length equals 15 residues.

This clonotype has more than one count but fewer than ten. The CDR3 DNA reads as TGTGCCAGCAAACGGGGCAGGAACTATGGCTACACCTTC. It encodes CASKRGRNYGYTF. The chain links TRBV6-2 or TRBV6-3 to TRBJ1-2; tentatively, D is TRBD1 (5 bases). The V gene's germline CDR1 is MNHEY and CDR2 SVGEGT. This CDR3 has 13 amino acids. The germline V and J ends were trimmed by 7 bases and 2 bases, with 11 bases remaining between them.

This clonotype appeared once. CDR3 loop: CSAFRTGREVTGELFF. The CDR3 nucleotides are TGCAGTGCTTTTCGGACAGGGAGGGAAGTCACCGGGGAGCTGTTTTTT. V and J are TRBV20-1 and TRBJ2-2; D perhaps matches TRBD1 (8 bases). Germline values: CDR1 DFQATT, CDR2 SNEGSKA (reference sequence). Trimming stripped 5 bases from V and 4 bases from J, with 20 bases between. This CDR3 is 16 amino acids long.

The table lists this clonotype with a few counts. The CDR3 region has the DNA TGCAGTGCTAGAAGAGGGGGGGCTGTAGAAGCTTTCTTT. The encoded protein is CSARRGGAVEAFF. The gene calls are TRBV20-1 and TRBJ1-1; D possibly corresponds to TRBD1 (6 bases). V lost 2 bases, J lost 8 bases, and 15 bases lay in between. In germline, CDR1 is DFQATT, CDR2 SNEGSKA (reference sequence). CDR3 length: 13 residues.

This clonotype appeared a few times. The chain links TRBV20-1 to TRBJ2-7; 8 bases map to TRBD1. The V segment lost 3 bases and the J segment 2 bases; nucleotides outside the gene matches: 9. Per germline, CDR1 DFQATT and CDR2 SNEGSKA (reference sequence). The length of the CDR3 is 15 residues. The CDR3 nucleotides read TGCAGTGCTAGGTTCCGGCAGGGGGCCCCCTACGAGCAGTACTTC. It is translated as CSARFRQGAPYEQYF.

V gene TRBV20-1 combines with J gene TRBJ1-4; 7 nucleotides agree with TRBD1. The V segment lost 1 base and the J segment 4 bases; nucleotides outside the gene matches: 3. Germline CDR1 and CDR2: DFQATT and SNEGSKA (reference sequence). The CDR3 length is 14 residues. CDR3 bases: TGCAGTGCTAGAGGGGGACAGTTTAATGAAAAACTGTTTTTT. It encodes CSARGGQFNEKLFF.

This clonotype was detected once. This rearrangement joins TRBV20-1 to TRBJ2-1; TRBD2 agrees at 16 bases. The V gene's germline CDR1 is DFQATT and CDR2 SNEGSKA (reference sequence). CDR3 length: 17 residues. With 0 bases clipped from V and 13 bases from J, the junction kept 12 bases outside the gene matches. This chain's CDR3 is CSARDSGTSGRAGSQFF. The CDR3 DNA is TGCAGTGCTAGAGATTCGGGGACTAGCGGGAGGGCCGGGTCACAGTTCTTC.

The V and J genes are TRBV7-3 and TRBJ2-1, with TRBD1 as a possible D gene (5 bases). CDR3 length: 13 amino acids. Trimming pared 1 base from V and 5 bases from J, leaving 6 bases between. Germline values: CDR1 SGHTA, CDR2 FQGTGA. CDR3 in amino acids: CASSLSRDNEQFF. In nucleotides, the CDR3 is TGTGCCAGCAGCTTAAGCAGGGACAATGAGCAGTTCTTC.

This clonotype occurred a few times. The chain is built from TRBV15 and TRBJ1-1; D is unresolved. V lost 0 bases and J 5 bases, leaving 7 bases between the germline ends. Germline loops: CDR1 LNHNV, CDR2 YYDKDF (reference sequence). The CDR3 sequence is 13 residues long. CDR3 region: CATSRDPETEAFF. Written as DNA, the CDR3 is TGTGCCACCAGCAGAGATCCAGAGACTGAAGCTTTCTTT.

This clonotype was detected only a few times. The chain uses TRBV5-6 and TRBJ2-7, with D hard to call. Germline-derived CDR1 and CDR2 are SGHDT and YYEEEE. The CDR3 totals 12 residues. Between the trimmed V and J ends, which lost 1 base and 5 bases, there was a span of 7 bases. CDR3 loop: CASSLIRDEQYF. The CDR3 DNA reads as TGTGCCAGCAGCTTGATCCGGGACGAGCAGTACTTC.

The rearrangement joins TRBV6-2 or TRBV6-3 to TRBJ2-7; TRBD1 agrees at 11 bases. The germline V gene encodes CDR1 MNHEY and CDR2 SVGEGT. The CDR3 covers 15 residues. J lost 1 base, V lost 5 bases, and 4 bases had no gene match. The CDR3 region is CASSKDRGLSYEQYF. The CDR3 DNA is TGTGCCAGCAGTAAGGACAGGGGGCTTTCCTACGAGCAGTACTTC.

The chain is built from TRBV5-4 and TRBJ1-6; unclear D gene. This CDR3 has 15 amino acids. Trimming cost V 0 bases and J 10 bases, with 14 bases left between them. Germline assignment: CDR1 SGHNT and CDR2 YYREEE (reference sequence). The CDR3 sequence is CASSLDLKTNSPLHF. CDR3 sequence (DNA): TGTGCCAGCAGCTTGGATTTGAAGACAAACTCACCCCTCCACTTT.

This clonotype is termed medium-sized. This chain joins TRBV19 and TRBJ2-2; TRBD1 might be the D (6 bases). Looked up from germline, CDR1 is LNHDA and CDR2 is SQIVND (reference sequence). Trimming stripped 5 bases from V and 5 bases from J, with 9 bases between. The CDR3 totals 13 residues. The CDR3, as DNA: TGTGCCAGTAGTCGCAGGGGTACCGGGGAGCTGTTTTTT. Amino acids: CASSRRGTGELFF.

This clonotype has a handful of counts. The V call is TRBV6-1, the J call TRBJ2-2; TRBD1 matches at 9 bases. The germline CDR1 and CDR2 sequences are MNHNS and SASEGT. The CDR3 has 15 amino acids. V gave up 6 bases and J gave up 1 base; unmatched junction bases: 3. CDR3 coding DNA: TGTGCCAGCAGCCGACAGGGGGAGAACACCGGGGAGCTGTTTTTT. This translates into CASSRQGENTGELFF.

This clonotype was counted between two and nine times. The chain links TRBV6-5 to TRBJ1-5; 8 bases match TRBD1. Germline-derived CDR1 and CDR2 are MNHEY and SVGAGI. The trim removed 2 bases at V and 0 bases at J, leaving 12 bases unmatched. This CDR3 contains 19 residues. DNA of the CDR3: TGTGCCAGCAGTTACGGAGCCCCAGGGGGCCCCTATAGCAATCAGCCCCAGCATTTT. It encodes CASSYGAPGGPYSNQPQHF.

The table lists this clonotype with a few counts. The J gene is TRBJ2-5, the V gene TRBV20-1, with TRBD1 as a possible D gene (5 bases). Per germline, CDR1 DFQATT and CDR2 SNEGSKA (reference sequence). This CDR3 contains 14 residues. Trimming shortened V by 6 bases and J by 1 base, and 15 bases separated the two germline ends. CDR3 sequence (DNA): TGCAGTGCCCCTCAGGGTAGTATCCAAGAGACCCAGTACTTC. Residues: CSAPQGSIQETQYF.

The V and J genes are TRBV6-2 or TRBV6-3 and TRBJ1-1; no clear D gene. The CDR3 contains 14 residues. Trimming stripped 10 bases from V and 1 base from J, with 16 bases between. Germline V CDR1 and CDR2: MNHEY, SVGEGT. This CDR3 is CATWRSEANTEAFF. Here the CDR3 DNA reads TGTGCCACCTGGAGATCGGAAGCGAACACTGAAGCTTTCTTT.

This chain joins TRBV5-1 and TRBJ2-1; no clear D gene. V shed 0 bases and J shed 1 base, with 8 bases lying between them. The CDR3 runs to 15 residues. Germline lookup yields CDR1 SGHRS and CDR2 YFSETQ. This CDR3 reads CASSLGQASYNEQFF. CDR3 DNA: TGCGCCAGCAGCTTGGGGCAGGCTTCCTACAATGAGCAGTTCTTC.

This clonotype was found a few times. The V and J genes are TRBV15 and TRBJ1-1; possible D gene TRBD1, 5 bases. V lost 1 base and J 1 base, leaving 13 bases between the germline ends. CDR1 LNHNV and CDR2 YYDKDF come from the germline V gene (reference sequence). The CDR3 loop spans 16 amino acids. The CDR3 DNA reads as TGTGCCACCAGCAGAGTGAGGGGCAGGGCGAACACTGAAGCTTTCTTT. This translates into CATSRVRGRANTEAFF.

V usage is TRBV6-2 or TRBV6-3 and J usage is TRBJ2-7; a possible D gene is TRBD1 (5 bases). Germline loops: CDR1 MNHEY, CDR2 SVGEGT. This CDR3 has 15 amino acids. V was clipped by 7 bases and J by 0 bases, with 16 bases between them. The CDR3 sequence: CASTSTDPPSYEQYF. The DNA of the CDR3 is TGTGCCAGCACCTCGACAGATCCTCCCTCCTACGAGCAGTACTTC.

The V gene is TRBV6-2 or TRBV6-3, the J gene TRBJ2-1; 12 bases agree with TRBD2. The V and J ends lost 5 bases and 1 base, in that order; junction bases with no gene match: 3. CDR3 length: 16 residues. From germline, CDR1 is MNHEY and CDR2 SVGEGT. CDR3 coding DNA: TGTGCCAGCAGTGCCGGGACTAGCGGGTCCTACAATGAGCAGTTCTTC. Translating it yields CASSAGTSGSYNEQFF.

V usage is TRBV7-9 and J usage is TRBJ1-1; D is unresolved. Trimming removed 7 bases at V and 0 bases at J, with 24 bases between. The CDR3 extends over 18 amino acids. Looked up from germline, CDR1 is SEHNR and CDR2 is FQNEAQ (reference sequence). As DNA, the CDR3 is TGTGCCAGCACCAAAAAGGGTGTATCGAAGGATTTGAACACTGAAGCTTTCTTT. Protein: CASTKKGVSKDLNTEAFF.

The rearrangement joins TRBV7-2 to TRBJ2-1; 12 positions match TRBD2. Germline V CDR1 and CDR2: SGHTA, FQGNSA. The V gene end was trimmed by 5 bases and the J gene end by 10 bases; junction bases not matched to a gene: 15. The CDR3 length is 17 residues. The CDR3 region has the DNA TGTGCCAGCAGCAGCCGAGGGGGGGGACTAGCGGGCTGGGAGCAGTTCTTC. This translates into CASSSRGGGLAGWEQFF.

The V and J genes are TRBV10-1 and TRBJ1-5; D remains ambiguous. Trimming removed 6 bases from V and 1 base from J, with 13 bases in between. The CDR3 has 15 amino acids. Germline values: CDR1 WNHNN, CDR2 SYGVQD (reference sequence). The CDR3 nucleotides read TGCGCCAGCAGGACGATATACCGAAGCAATCAGCCCCAGCATTTT. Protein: CASRTIYRSNQPQHF.

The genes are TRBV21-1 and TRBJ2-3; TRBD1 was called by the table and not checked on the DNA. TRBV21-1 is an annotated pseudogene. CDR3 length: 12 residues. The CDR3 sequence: CASRGPPDTQYF. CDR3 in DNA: TGTGCCAGCAGGGGCCCCCCAGATACGCAGTATTTT.

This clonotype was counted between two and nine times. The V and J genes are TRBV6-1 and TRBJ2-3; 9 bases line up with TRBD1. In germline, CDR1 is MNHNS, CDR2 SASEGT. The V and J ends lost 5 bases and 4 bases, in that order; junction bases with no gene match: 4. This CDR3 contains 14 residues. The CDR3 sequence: CASSTRDRADTQYF. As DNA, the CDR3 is TGTGCCAGCAGTACCCGGGACAGGGCAGATACGCAGTATTTT.

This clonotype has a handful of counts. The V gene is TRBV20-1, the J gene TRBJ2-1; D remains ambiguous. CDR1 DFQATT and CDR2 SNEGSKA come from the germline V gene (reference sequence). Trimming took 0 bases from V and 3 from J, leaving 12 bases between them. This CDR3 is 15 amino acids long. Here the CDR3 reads CSARDRARYYNEQFF. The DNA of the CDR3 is TGCAGTGCTAGAGATAGGGCTAGGTACTACAATGAGCAGTTCTTC.